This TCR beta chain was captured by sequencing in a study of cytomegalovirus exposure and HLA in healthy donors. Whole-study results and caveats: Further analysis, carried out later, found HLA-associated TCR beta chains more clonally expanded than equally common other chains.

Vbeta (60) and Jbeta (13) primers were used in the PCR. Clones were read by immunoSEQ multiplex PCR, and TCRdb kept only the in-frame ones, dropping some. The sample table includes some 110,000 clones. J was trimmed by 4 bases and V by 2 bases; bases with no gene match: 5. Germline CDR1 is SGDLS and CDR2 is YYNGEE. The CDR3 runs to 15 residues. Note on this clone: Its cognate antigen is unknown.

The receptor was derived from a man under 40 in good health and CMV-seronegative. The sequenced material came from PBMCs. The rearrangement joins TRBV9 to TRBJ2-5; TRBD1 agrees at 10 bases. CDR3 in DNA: TGTGCCAGCAGCGTCCGGGACAGGGGACGAGAGACCCAGTACTTC. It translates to CASSVRDRGRETQYF.